The 27 T cell receptor beta chains listed next were all sequenced from one sample in a study of radiotherapy plus CTLA-4 blockade in lung cancer (dated by TCRdb to between 2017 and 2018). Libraries were made using the immunoSEQ multiplex PCR assay. Not all clones reach the TCRdb copy of this immuneACCESS table, which keeps in-frame sequences only. Checked studies attribute under half of the gap to unresolved V genes and leave the rest unexplained. Within this sample are more than 65,000 clones, with 80% to 85% of them counted one time only. The ten largest clones capture around 0.76% of the sample. Sequenced material: peripheral blood, taken from a patient treated with radiotherapy plus ipilimumab. The receptors were gathered from a human donor with non-small cell lung cancer who had stable disease on radiotherapy plus ipilimumab.

The CDR3 loop is CASSWGQVALETQYF. As DNA, the CDR3 is TGTGCCAGCAGTTGGGGACAGGTAGCCCTAGAGACCCAGTACTTC. The V call is TRBV27, the J call TRBJ2-5, with TRBD1 matching 8 bases. Germline-derived CDR1 and CDR2 are MNHEY and SMNVEV (reference sequence). The CDR3 is 15 amino acids. V lost 4 bases to trimming and J lost 4 bases; unmatched junction nucleotides: 8.

This clone was detected once. The chain recombines TRBV20-1 with TRBJ1-1; D uncertain. The CDR3 has 10 amino acids. CDR1 and CDR2 from the germline V gene are DFQATT and SNEGSKA (reference sequence). The V and J ends lost 8 bases and 2 bases respectively, with 6 bases between them. The CDR3 nucleotides are TGCAGTCTCTCCAACACTGAAGCTTTCTTT. Translating gives CSLSNTEAFF.

V is TRBV30 and J is TRBJ2-5; no clear D. This CDR3 is 15 amino acids long. The germline V and J ends were trimmed by 5 bases and 2 bases, with 18 bases remaining between them. CDR1 and CDR2 (germline): GTSNPN, SVGIG (reference sequence). The CDR3 here is CAWGPGDVLQETQYF. CDR3 nucleotide sequence: TGTGCCTGGGGGCCCGGAGACGTCCTACAAGAGACCCAGTACTTC.

This sequence joins TRBV27 and TRBJ1-2; 8 positions agree with TRBD1. Germline loops: CDR1 MNHEY, CDR2 SMNVEV (reference sequence). The CDR3 totals 15 residues. The V gene end was trimmed by 6 bases and the J gene end by 6 bases; junction bases not matched to a gene: 12. The CDR3 loop is CASSDGSGGADGYTF. The CDR3 DNA reads TGTGCCAGCAGCGATGGGTCAGGGGGCGCGGATGGCTACACCTTC.

The chain joins TRBV19 to TRBJ1-5; TRBD1 aligns across 7 bases. The V segment lost 5 bases and the J segment 2 bases; nucleotides outside the gene matches: 9. The CDR3 spans 16 residues. CDR1 and CDR2 from the germline V gene are LNHDA and SQIVND (reference sequence). The CDR3: CASSGDSRGGNQPQHF. The CDR3, as DNA: TGTGCCAGTAGTGGGGACAGCCGAGGTGGCAATCAGCCCCAGCATTTT.

The J gene is TRBJ1-6, the V gene TRBV6-1; D ambiguous. V was clipped by 2 bases and J by 5 bases, with 4 bases between them. Germline CDR1 is MNHNS and CDR2 is SASEGT. This CDR3 is 13 amino acids long. The CDR3 protein is CASSEQNNSPLHF. The CDR3 DNA follows: TGTGCCAGCAGTGAACAGAATAATTCACCCCTCCACTTT.

This clone has a handful of counts. This sequence joins TRBV29-1 and TRBJ2-7, with D perhaps assigned TRBD1 or TRBD2 (5 bases each). Germline lookup yields CDR1 SQVTM and CDR2 ANQGSEA. V gave up 7 bases and J gave up 0 bases, with 19 bases separating them. This CDR3 comprises 15 residues. CDR3 region: CSAKTGTGSSYEQYF. The CDR3 coding sequence is TGCAGCGCAAAAACCGGGACGGGAAGCTCCTACGAGCAGTACTTC.

This sequence joins TRBV4-2 and TRBJ2-1; D gene ambiguous. V was clipped by 0 bases and J by 8 bases, with 11 bases between them. Looked up from germline, CDR1 is LGHNA and CDR2 is YNFKEQ. The CDR3 is made up of 14 amino acids. Here the CDR3 reads CASSQDRVSHEQFF. The CDR3 DNA reads TGTGCCAGCAGCCAAGATCGGGTCTCCCATGAGCAGTTCTTC.

This clone occurred a few times. The chain combines TRBV6-4 with TRBJ2-6, with D perhaps TRBD1 or TRBD2 (5 bases each). Per the germline V gene, CDR1 is MRHNA and CDR2 is SNTAGT. There are 16 residues in the CDR3. V dropped 6 bases and J dropped 4 bases, with 16 bases sitting between them. The CDR3 DNA sequence: TGTGCCAGCAGCTCCGGGACCCTTGGGGGGGCCAACGTCCTGACTTTC. Encoded protein: CASSSGTLGGANVLTF.

The chain couples TRBV19 to TRBJ2-5; 8 bases fit TRBD2. CDR3 size: 16 residues. V lost 5 bases to trimming and J lost 1 base; unmatched junction nucleotides: 9. Germline assignment: CDR1 LNHDA and CDR2 SQIVND (reference sequence). As DNA, the CDR3 is TGTGCCAGTAGTTTGACTAGCGAACGCCCCCAAGAGACCCAGTACTTC. Protein product: CASSLTSERPQETQYF.

The chain is built from TRBV5-1 and TRBJ1-1; D not certain. The CDR3 sequence is 14 residues long. The germline V and J ends were trimmed by 0 bases and 3 bases, with 9 bases remaining between them. Per germline, CDR1 SGHRS and CDR2 YFSETQ. The chain's CDR3 is CASSLALGDTEAFF. The DNA of the CDR3 is TGCGCCAGCAGCTTGGCCCTTGGGGACACTGAAGCTTTCTTT.

This clone was detected only once. The chain couples TRBV5-1 to TRBJ2-2, with D uncertain. The CDR3 has 14 amino acids. Per germline, CDR1 SGHRS and CDR2 YFSETQ. Trimming took 3 bases from V and 6 from J, leaving 12 bases between them. In nucleotides, the CDR3 is TGCGCCAGCAGCTGGCAGTCGAGCTCCGGGGAGCTGTTTTTT. This codes for CASSWQSSSGELFF.

The chain couples TRBV4-1 to TRBJ1-4; 7 bases are shared with TRBD1. Germline trimming cut 4 bases from V and 6 bases from J; bases unmatched to any gene: 8. This CDR3 region has 15 residues. Germline CDR1 is MGHRA and CDR2 is YSYEKL. CDR3 nucleotides: TGCGCCAGCAGCCGATCGACAGGGAGGGATGAAAAACTGTTTTTT. It specifies CASSRSTGRDEKLFF.

This clone was counted once. J is TRBJ1-4 and V is TRBV7-9; D is uncertain. This CDR3 spans 14 amino acids. The germline V and J ends were trimmed by 5 bases and 8 bases, with 15 bases remaining between them. Germline V gene lookup returns CDR1 SEHNR and CDR2 FQNEAQ (reference sequence). CDR3 DNA: TGTGCCAGCAGCCCCCTCCAGTATAACGAAAAACTGTTTTTT. Translated: CASSPLQYNEKLFF.

V is TRBV4-1 and J is TRBJ2-1; weak D call: TRBD2 (7 bases). In germline, CDR1 is MGHRA, CDR2 YSYEKL. V lost 3 bases, J lost 7 bases, and 19 bases lay in between. The CDR3 consists of 16 residues. CDR3 DNA: TGCGCCAGCAGCCAGGATGGGGGGGGGCCGAAGAATGAGCAGTTCTTC. As protein: CASSQDGGGPKNEQFF.

V gene TRBV6-5 combines with J gene TRBJ2-1, with a tentative D call TRBD2 (6 bases). The ends were cut back, 6 bases at V and 4 bases at J, with 13 bases in the middle. CDR1 MNHEY and CDR2 SVGAGI come from the germline V gene. This CDR3 contains 14 residues. This CDR3 reads CASSSQAGYNEQFF. As DNA, the CDR3 is TGTGCCAGCAGCTCCCAGGCGGGGTACAATGAGCAGTTCTTC.

This rearrangement joins TRBV28 to TRBJ2-7; 10 bases are a match to TRBD1. Germline CDR1 MDHEN, CDR2 SYDVKM. This CDR3 spans 16 amino acids. J gave up 2 bases and V 3 bases, and 7 bases lay outside the gene matches. The CDR3 spells CASSFPGQGTPYEQYF. The CDR3 DNA is TGTGCCAGCAGTTTCCCGGGACAGGGGACCCCCTACGAGCAGTACTTC. Full variable domain (remainder filled in from reference TRBV28 and TRBJ2-7): DVKVTQSSRYLVKRTGEKVFLECVQDMDHENMFWYRQDPGLGLRLIYFSYDVKMKEKGDIPEGYSVSREKKERFSLILESASTNQTSMYLCASSFPGQGTPYEQYFGPGTRLTVT.

The chain joins TRBV6-1 to TRBJ1-1; no firm D call. The CDR3 spans 14 residues. Germline V gene data show CDR1 as MNHNS and CDR2 as SASEGT. The ends were cut back, 5 bases at V and 3 bases at J, with 13 bases in the middle. The CDR3 DNA reads as TGTGCCAGCAGTAGGACCGGGAGGGACACTGAAGCTTTCTTT. This translates into CASSRTGRDTEAFF.

The V and J genes are TRBV27 and TRBJ2-3; the D gene is possibly TRBD2 (6 bases). V lost 7 bases and J 0 bases, leaving 14 bases between the germline ends. Per the germline V gene, CDR1 is MNHEY and CDR2 is SMNVEV (reference sequence). There are 15 residues in the CDR3. The CDR3 here is CASKRGTSSTDTQYF. The CDR3 DNA reads TGTGCCAGCAAGCGAGGGACTTCTAGCACAGATACGCAGTATTTT.

This chain connects TRBV5-1 to TRBJ2-2; 11 nucleotides match TRBD1. Germline V CDR1 and CDR2: SGHRS, YFSETQ. The CDR3 is 16 amino acids. The ends lost 4 bases at V and 7 bases at J; junction bases unmatched: 9. The chain's CDR3 is CASSETGQGVNGELFF. The CDR3 DNA is TGCGCCAGCAGCGAAACGGGACAGGGGGTAAACGGGGAGCTGTTTTTT.

The chain employs TRBV6-1 and TRBJ1-5, with no clear D. This CDR3 comprises 13 residues. Germline lookup yields CDR1 MNHNS and CDR2 SASEGT. V was clipped by 6 bases and J by 5 bases, with 11 bases between them. The CDR3 region is CASSGRSYQPQHF. The CDR3 coding sequence is TGTGCCAGCAGCGGGCGATCTTATCAGCCCCAGCATTTT.

The CDR3 DNA is TGTGCCAGCAGCCCGGACTCAACGGGGTCCGAGCAGTACTTC. The encoded protein is CASSPDSTGSEQYF. V and J are TRBV7-9 and TRBJ2-7; D possibly corresponds to TRBD2 (5 bases). The V and J ends lost 5 bases and 6 bases respectively, with 17 bases between them. The CDR3 consists of 14 residues. The germline gives CDR1 SEHNR, CDR2 FQNEAQ (reference sequence). Drawing the rest from reference TRBV7-9 and TRBJ2-7, the complete variable domain is DTGVSQNPRHKITKRGQNVTFRCDPISEHNRLYWYRQTLGQGPEFLTYFQNEAQLEKSRLLSDRFSAERPKGSFSTLEIQRTEQGDSAMYLCASSPDSTGSEQYFGPGTRLTVT.

CDR3 region: CASSIQGNTEAFF. The CDR3 coding sequence is TGTGCCAGCAGCATTCAGGGGAACACTGAAGCTTTCTTT. The chain has TRBV14 and TRBJ1-1; possible D gene TRBD1, 5 bases. Trimming pared 5 bases from V and 1 base from J, leaving 8 bases between. Germline V lookup: CDR1 SGHDN, CDR2 FVKESK. The CDR3 is made up of 13 amino acids.

The chain couples TRBV4-1 to TRBJ1-3, with 9 bases fitting TRBD1. Germline loops: CDR1 MGHRA, CDR2 YSYEKL. The V gene end was trimmed by 4 bases and the J gene end by 8 bases; junction bases not matched to a gene: 9. This CDR3 has 15 residues. The DNA for the CDR3 is TGCGCCAGCAGCCCTCGGACAGGGGACGGACACACCATATATTTT. Translating it yields CASSPRTGDGHTIYF.

Written as DNA, the CDR3 is TGCAGCGTTGTTTGGGGGAAAGAGACCCAGTACTTC. Translated, it gives CSVVWGKETQYF. The chain joins TRBV29-1 to TRBJ2-5, with D perhaps TRBD1 or TRBD2 (5 bases each). This CDR3 region has 12 residues. V lost 4 bases and J 3 bases, leaving 9 bases between the germline ends. Per the germline V gene, CDR1 is SQVTM and CDR2 is ANQGSEA. Complete variable domain (other parts from reference TRBV29-1 and TRBJ2-5): SAVISQKPSRDICQRGTSLTIQCQVDSQVTMMFWYRQQPGQSLTLIATANQGSEATYESGFVIDKFPISRPNLTFSTLTVSNMSPEDSSIYLCSVVWGKETQYFGPGTRLLVL.

The J gene is TRBJ2-3, the V gene TRBV5-1, with 8 bases identical to TRBD2. Trimming took 7 bases from V and 5 from J; bases not matched to a gene: 12. From germline, CDR1 is SGHRS and CDR2 YFSETQ. The CDR3 covers 15 residues. The CDR3 is CASPLGGGGQDTQYF. The CDR3, as DNA: TGCGCCAGCCCACTCGGGGGCGGGGGGCAAGATACGCAGTATTTT.

The gene calls are TRBV7-9 and TRBJ1-1; 7 bases are shared with TRBD1. J gave up 0 bases and V 3 bases, and 4 bases lay outside the gene matches. Germline V gene lookup returns CDR1 SEHNR and CDR2 FQNEAQ (reference sequence). This CDR3 has 15 residues. CDR3 sequence (DNA): TGTGCCAGCAGCTTCAGGGACAGCATGAACACTGAAGCTTTCTTT. Its translation is CASSFRDSMNTEAFF.